This TCR beta chain was captured in a study of blood T cell repertoires in COVID-19. As handled by the study authors: How many nucleated cells were present was estimated from reference gene primer amplification. TCRdb keeps only in-frame clones here, not all; method: immunoSEQ multiplex PCR. The DNA gave D and trimming, while V, J and clone size come from that table. The sample has fewer than 350,000 clones, 75% to 90% seen once. Losses at the gene ends were 8 bases for V and 11 bases for J; bases not matched to a gene: 20. The CDR3 is 16 residues long. CDR1 is LNHDA, CDR2 SQIVND, per germline (reference sequence). Study members were between about 18 and 95 years old and lived in 24 US regions.

Sequencing was performed on PBMCs or T cells enriched from blood (not recorded which). This chain connects TRBV19 to TRBJ2-3, with 9 bases fitting TRBD2. This TCR came from a woman in her thirties or forties who had recovered from COVID-19. CDR3 region: CASHPGAGLAQIRQYF. The CDR3 DNA is TGTGCCAGTCACCCGGGGGCGGGACTAGCCCAGATAAGGCAGTATTTT.